This entry is about one T cell receptor beta chain. The antigen is unknown. These data originate in a study of T-cell memory formation after mild COVID-19. General study findings and limits: Some SARS-CoV-2-responding clones were already detected in memory before infection. Balance between CD4 and CD8 was seen in clones contracting day 15 to 85, and a CD4+ lean was seen in later expanders.

Researchers used 5'RACE with constant-segment primers to make TCR alpha and TCR beta cDNA libraries that carry sample barcodes and UMIs. TCRdb itself ran the 5' RACE reads through MiXCR, one entry per CDR3 protein. The data hold under 250,000 distinct CDR3 sequences, with more than 25% observed a single time. CDR1 and CDR2 (germline): LNHNV, YYDKDF (reference sequence). This CDR3 is 15 amino acids long. Germline trimming cut 8 bases from V and 0 bases from J; bases unmatched to any gene: 6. Sequencing used PBMCs or a T cell subset sorted from them (not recorded which). The origin of this receptor is an adult woman who had mild COVID-19 (a few samples of this study predate the infection). Cell type and time point are not known. The chain employs TRBV15 and TRBJ2-3, with 9 nucleotides matching TRBD2. CDR3 sequence reads: CATSDTSGSTDTQYF. Written as DNA, the CDR3 is TGTGCCACCTCGGATACTAGCGGGAGCACAGATACGCAGTATTTT.